This TCR beta chain was profiled in a study of blood T cell repertoires in COVID-19. The overall study: COVID-19 samples, acute and convalescent, were from the United States, Italy and Spain. PBMCs, B-cell-depleted T cells, or T cells were the source of the cDNA or gDNA that made up the material.

V was pared by 4 bases and J by 12 bases, with 10 bases between. The CDR3 loop spans 11 amino acids. Sequencing used immunoSEQ multiplex PCR; TCRdb keeps in-frame clones, though not all of them. The repertoire holds over 450,000 clones, with nearly 90% as singletons. The specimen sequenced was peripheral blood. The origin of this receptor is a man aged 18 to 29 with COVID-19, enrolled during active disease. The chain uses TRBV12-3 or TRBV12-4 and TRBJ2-1; perhaps TRBD1 as D (5 bases). CDR3 residues: CASSSAQGQFF. The CDR3, as DNA: TGTGCCAGCAGTTCGGCCCAGGGGCAGTTCTTC.